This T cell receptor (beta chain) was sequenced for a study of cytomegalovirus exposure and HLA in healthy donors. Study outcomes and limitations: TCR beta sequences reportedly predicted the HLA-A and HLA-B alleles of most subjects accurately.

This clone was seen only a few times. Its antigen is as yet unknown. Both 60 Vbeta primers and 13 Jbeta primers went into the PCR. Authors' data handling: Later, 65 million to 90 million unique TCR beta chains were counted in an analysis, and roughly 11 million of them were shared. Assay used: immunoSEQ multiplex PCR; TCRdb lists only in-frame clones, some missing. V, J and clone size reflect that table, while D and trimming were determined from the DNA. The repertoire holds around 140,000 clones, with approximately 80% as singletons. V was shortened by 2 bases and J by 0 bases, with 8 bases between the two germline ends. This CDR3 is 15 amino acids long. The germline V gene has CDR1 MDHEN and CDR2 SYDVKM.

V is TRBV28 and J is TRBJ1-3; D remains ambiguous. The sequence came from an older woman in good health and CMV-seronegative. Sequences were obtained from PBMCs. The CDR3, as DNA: TGTGCCAGCAGTTTAGGCGGATACTCTGGAAACACCATATATTTT. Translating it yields CASSLGGYSGNTIYF.